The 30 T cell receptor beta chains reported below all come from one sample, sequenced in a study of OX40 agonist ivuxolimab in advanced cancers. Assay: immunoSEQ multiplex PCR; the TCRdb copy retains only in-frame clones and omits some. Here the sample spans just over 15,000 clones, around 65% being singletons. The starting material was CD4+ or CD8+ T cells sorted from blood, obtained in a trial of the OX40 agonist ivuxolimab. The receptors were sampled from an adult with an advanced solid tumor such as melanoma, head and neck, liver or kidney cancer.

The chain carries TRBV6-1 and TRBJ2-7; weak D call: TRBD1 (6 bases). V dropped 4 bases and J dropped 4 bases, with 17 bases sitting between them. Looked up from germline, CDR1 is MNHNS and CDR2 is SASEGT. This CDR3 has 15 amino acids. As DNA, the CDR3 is TGTGCCAGCAGTGCTACGGGACAAAGCACGTACGAGCAGTACTTC. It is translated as CASSATGQSTYEQYF.

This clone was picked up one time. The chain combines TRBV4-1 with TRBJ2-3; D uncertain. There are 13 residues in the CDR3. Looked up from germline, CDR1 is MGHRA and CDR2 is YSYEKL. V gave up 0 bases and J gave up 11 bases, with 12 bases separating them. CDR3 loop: CASSQEWAREQYF. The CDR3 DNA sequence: TGCGCCAGCAGCCAAGAGTGGGCCCGAGAGCAGTATTTT.

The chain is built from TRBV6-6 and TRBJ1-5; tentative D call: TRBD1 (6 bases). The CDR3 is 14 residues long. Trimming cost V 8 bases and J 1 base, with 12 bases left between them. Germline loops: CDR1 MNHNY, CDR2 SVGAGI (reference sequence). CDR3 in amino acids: CASWWGASNQPQHF. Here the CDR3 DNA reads TGTGCCAGCTGGTGGGGGGCGAGCAATCAGCCCCAGCATTTT.

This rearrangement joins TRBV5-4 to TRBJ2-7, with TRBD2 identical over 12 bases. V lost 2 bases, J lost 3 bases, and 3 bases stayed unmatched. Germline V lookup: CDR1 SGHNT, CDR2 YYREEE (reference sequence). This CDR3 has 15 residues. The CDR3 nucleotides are TGTGCCAGCAGCTTTCTAGCGGGGGGGAACTACGAGCAGTACTTC. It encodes CASSFLAGGNYEQYF.

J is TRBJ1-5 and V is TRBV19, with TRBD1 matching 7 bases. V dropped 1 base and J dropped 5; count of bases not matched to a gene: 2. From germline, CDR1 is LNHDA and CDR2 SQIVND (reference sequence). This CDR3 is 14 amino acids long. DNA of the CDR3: TGTGCCAGTAGTATAGGGACAGGATATCAGCCCCAGCATTTT. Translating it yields CASSIGTGYQPQHF.

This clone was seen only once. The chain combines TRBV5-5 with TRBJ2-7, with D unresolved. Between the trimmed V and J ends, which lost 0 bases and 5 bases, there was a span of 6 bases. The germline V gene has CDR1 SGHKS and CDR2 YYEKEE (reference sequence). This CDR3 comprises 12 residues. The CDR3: CASSLVGNEQYF. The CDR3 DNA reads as TGTGCCAGCAGCTTGGTAGGGAACGAGCAGTACTTC.

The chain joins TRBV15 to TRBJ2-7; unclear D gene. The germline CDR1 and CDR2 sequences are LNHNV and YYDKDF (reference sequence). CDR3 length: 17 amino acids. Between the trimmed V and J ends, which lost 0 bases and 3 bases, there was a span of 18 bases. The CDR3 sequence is CATSRDSGQIGGYEQYF. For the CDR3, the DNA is TGTGCCACCAGCAGAGATTCTGGGCAAATAGGTGGCTACGAGCAGTACTTC.

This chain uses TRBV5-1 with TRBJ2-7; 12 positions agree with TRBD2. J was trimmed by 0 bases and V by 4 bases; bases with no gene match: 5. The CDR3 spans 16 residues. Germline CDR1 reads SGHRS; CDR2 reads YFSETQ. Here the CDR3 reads CASSPRLAGVSYEQYF. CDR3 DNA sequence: TGCGCCAGCAGCCCCAGACTAGCGGGGGTCTCCTACGAGCAGTACTTC.

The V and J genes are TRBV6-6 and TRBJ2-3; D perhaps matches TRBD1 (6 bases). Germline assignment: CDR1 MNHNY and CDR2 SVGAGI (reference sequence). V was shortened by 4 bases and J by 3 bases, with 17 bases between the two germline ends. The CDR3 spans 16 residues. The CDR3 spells CASSSQGLYVTDTQYF. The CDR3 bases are TGTGCCAGCAGTTCACAGGGTTTATACGTGACAGATACGCAGTATTTT.

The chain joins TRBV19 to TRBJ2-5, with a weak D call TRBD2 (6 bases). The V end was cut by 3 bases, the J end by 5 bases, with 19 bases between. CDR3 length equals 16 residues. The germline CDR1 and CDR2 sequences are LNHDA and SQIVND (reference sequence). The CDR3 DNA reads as TGTGCCAGTAGTATCACCTCGTTGGGGGGTGGGGAGACCCAGTACTTC. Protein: CASSITSLGGGETQYF.

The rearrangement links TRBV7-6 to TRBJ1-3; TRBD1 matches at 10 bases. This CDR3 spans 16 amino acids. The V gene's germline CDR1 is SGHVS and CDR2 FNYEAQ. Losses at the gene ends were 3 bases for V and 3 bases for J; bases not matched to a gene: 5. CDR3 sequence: CASSFDRGLGGNTIYF. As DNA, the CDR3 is TGTGCCAGCAGCTTCGACAGGGGGCTTGGTGGAAACACCATATATTTT.

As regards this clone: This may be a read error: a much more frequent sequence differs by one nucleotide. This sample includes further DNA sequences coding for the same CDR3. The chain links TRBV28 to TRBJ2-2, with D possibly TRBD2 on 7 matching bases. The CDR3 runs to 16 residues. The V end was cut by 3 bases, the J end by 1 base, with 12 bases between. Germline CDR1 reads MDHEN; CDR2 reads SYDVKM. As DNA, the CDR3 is TGTGCCAGCAGTTTGGGGGCGGGGGAGAACACCGGGGAGCTGTTTTTT. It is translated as CASSLGAGENTGELFF.

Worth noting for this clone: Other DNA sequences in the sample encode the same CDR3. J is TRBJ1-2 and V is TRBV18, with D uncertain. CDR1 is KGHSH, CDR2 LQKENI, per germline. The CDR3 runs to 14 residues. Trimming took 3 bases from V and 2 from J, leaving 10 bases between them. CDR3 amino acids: CASSPLDVNYGYTF. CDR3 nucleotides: TGTGCCAGCTCACCTCTGGACGTGAACTATGGCTACACCTTC.

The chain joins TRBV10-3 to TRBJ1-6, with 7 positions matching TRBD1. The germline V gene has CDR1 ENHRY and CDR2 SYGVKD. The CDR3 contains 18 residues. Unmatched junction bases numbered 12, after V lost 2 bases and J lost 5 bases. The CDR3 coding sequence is TGTGCCATCAGTGAGCCTGGGACAGCCAGCTACCATAATTCACCCCTCCACTTT. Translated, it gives CAISEPGTASYHNSPLHF.

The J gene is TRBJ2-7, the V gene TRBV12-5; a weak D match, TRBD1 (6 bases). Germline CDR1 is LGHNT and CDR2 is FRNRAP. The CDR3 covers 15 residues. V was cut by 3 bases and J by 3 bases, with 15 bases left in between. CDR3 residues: CASGFSTGSDYEQYF. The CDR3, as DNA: TGTGCTAGTGGTTTCTCAACAGGGTCGGACTACGAGCAGTACTTC. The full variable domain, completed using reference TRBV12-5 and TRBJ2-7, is DARVTQTPRHKVTEMGQEVTMRCQPILGHNTVFWYRQTMMQGLELLAYFRNRAPLDDSGMPKDRFSAEMPDATLATLKIQPSEPRDSAVYFCASGFSTGSDYEQYFGPGTRLTVT.

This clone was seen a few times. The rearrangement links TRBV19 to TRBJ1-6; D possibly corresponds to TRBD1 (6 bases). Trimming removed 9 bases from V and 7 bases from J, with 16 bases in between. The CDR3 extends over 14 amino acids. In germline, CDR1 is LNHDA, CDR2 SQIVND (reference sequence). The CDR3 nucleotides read TGTGCCAGCACCCCGGGGGCGGGGAATTCACCCCTCCACTTT. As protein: CASTPGAGNSPLHF.

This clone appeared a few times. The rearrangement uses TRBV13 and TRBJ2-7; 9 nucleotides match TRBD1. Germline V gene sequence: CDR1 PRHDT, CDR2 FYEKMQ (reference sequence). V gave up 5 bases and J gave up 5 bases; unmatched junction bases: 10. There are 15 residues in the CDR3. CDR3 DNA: TGTGCCAGCAGCGAGTACCGGGACAGGGAGGACGAGCAGTACTTC. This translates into CASSEYRDREDEQYF.

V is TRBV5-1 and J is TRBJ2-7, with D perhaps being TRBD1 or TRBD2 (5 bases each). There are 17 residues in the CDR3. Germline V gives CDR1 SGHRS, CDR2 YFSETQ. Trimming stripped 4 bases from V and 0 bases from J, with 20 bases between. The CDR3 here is CASSPRNLGRASYEQYF. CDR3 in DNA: TGCGCCAGCAGCCCGCGAAATCTGGGGCGGGCCTCCTACGAGCAGTACTTC.

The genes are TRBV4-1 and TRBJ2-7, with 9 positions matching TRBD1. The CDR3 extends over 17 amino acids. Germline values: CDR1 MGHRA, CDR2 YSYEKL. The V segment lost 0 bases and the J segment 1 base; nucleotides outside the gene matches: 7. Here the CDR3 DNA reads TGCGCCAGCAGCCAAGAAGGCCCGGGACAGGGTTCCTACGAGCAGTACTTC. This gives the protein CASSQEGPGQGSYEQYF.

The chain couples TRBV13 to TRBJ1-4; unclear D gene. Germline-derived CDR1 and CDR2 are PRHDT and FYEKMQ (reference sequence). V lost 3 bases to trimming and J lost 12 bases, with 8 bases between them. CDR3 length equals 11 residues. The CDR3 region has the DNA TGTGCCAGCAGCTTCCGGGAGGAACTGTTTTTT. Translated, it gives CASSFREELFF.

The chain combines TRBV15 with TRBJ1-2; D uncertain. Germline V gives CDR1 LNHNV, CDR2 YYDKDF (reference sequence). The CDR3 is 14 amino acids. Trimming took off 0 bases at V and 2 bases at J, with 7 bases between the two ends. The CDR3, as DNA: TGTGCCACCAGCAGAGATGCAGTAAACTATGGCTACACCTTC. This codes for CATSRDAVNYGYTF.

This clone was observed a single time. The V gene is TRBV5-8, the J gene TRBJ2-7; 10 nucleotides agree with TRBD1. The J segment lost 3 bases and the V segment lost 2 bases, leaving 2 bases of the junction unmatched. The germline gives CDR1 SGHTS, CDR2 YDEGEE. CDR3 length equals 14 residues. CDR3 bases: TGTGCCAGCAGCTTTGGGACAGGGGTCTACGAGCAGTACTTC. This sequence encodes CASSFGTGVYEQYF.

This chain's CDR3 is CASSYESRSQETQYF. CDR3 sequence (DNA): TGTGCCAGCAGTTACGAGTCCCGGTCTCAAGAGACCCAGTACTTC. This chain connects TRBV6-5 to TRBJ2-5; D is unresolved. This CDR3 has 15 amino acids. Germline V lookup: CDR1 MNHEY, CDR2 SVGAGI. Trimming pared 2 bases from V and 2 bases from J, leaving 12 bases between.

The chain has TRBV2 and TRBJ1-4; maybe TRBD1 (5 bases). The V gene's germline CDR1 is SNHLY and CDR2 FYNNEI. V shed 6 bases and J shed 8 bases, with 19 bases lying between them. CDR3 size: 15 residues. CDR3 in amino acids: CASRHLQEVKEKLFF. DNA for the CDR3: TGTGCCAGCAGACACTTACAGGAAGTAAAAGAAAAACTGTTTTTT.

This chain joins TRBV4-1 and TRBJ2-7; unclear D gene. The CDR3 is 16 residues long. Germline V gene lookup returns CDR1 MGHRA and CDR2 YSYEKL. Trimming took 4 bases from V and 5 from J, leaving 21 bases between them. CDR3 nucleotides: TGCGCCAGCAGCCTAAGGGCAGGCTACGCGGTCCACGAGCAGTACTTC. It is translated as CASSLRAGYAVHEQYF.

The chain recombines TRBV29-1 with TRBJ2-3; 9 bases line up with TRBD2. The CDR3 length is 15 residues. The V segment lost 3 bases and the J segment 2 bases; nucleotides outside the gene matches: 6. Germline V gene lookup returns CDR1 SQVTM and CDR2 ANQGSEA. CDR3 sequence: CSVEASGAYTDTQYF. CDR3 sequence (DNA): TGCAGCGTTGAGGCTAGCGGGGCCTACACAGATACGCAGTATTTT.

The CDR3 is CATMGQGRNEQYF. For the CDR3, the DNA is TGTGCCACCATGGGGCAGGGTAGGAACGAGCAGTACTTC. V and J are TRBV10-3 and TRBJ2-7; D possibly corresponds to TRBD1 (5 bases). The CDR3 is made up of 13 amino acids. Germline-derived CDR1 and CDR2 are ENHRY and SYGVKD. The germline V and J ends were trimmed by 10 bases and 5 bases, with 18 bases remaining between them.

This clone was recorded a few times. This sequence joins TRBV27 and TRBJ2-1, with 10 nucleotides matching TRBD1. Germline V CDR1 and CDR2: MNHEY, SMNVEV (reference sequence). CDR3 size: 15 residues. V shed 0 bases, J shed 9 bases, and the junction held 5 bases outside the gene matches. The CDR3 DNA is TGTGCCAGCAGTTTATCTCCGACAGGGGGCAGTGAGCAGTTCTTC. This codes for CASSLSPTGGSEQFF.

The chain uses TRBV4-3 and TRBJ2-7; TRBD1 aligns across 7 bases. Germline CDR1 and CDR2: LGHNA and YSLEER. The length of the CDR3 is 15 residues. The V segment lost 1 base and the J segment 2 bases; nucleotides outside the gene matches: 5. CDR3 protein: CASSQAPGQTYEQYF. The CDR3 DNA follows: TGCGCCAGCAGCCAAGCCCCGGGACAGACCTACGAGCAGTACTTC.

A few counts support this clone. CDR3 protein: CASSYSRQGGDTEAFF. The CDR3 DNA sequence: TGTGCCAGCAGTTACTCGCGACAGGGAGGCGACACTGAAGCTTTCTTT. This chain connects TRBV6-6 to TRBJ1-1; 7 bases line up with TRBD1. This CDR3 comprises 16 residues. The V and J ends lost 0 bases and 3 bases, in that order; junction bases with no gene match: 7. Germline V gene data show CDR1 as MNHNY and CDR2 as SVGAGI (reference sequence).